This T cell receptor beta chain derives from a study of cytomegalovirus exposure and HLA in healthy donors. The wider study: As released early, the data held 65 million to 90 million unique TCRs from HLA-typed donors. Study-level findings and limits: Sequence variants that were highly shared formed a cluster that was likely a sequencing artifact. Later analysis suggested most CMV-associated TCR beta chains were HLA-restricted. Trimming of TCR beta V- and J-genes showed a link, identified in a later analysis, to a missense DCLRE1C variant.

Of note for this clone: No antigen is known for it.

Trimming took off 7 bases at V and 0 bases at J, with 13 bases between the two ends. Germline values: CDR1 SNHLY, CDR2 FYNNEI. The CDR3 consists of 15 residues. PCR primers comprised 60 Vbeta and 13 Jbeta primers. The protocol was immunoSEQ multiplex PCR, while the TCRdb copy is restricted to in-frame clones and leaves out a portion. This sample has 100,000 or so clones; about 76% occur once, and the top ten carry roughly an eighth. This sequence was found in a middle-aged woman in good health and CMV-seropositive. Sequencing was carried out using PBMCs. V usage is TRBV2 and J usage is TRBJ1-5; D is unresolved. CDR3 sequence (DNA): TGTGCCAGCAATATGAGGAGTAATAGCAATCAGCCCCAGCATTTT. Protein sequence: CASNMRSNSNQPQHF.